This TCR beta chain was profiled in a study of OX40 agonist ivuxolimab in advanced cancers. This clone was seen just once. The repertoire was sequenced with immunoSEQ multiplex PCR; TCRdb's copy has only in-frame clones and lacks some. Of 25,000 to 40,000 clones in the sample, about 87% were seen once. Germline V gene data show CDR1 as SGHKS and CDR2 as YYEKEE (reference sequence). Trimming stripped 0 bases from V and 6 bases from J, with 6 bases between. This CDR3 has 13 residues. The receptor was isolated from an adult with an advanced solid tumor such as melanoma, head and neck, liver or kidney cancer. This chain connects TRBV5-5 to TRBJ2-2; D call uncertain. This specimen consisted of CD4+ or CD8+ T cells sorted from blood, obtained in a trial of the OX40 agonist ivuxolimab. The CDR3 reads CASSLGPPGELFF. CDR3 coding DNA: TGTGCCAGCAGCTTGGGCCCCCCCGGGGAGCTGTTTTTT.